This T cell receptor (beta chain) comes out of a study of T cell responses to AZD1222 COVID-19 vaccine. The repertoire was sequenced with immunoSEQ multiplex PCR; TCRdb's copy has only in-frame clones and lacks some. The sample has about 120,000 clones, 70% to 90% seen once. The sequencing used peripheral blood, collected on day 0 of MenACWY control vaccination. This clonotype was sampled from an adult in good health.

CDR3 loop: CASSTSGGWNEQFF. CDR3 sequence (DNA): TGCGCCAGCAGCACTAGCGGGGGGTGGAATGAGCAGTTCTTC. This chain links TRBV5-1 with TRBJ2-1; 12 bases map to TRBD2. V was clipped by 4 bases and J by 7 bases; unmatched bases: 3. The V gene's germline CDR1 is SGHRS and CDR2 YFSETQ. The CDR3 spans 14 residues. The full variable domain, in which reference TRBV5-1 and TRBJ2-1 provide the parts outside the CDR3, is KAGVTQTPRYLIKTRGQQVTLSCSPISGHRSVSWYQQTPGQGLQFLFEYFSETQRNKGNFPGRFSGRQFSNSRSEMNVSTLELGDSALYLCASSTSGGWNEQFFGPGTRLTVL.